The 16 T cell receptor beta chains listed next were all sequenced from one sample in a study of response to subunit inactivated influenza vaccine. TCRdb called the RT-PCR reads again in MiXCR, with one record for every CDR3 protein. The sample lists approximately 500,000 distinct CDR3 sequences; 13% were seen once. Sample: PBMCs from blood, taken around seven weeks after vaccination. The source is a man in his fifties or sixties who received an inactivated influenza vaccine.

The CDR3 reads CASSLGGQGYTGELFF. The CDR3 nucleotides read TGTGCCAGCAGTTTAGGGGGACAGGGTTACACCGGGGAGCTGTTTTTT. The chain is built from TRBV12-3 or TRBV12-4 and TRBJ2-2; 9 bases map to TRBD1. Unmatched junction bases numbered 3, after V lost 1 base and J lost 3 bases. The CDR3 loop spans 16 amino acids.

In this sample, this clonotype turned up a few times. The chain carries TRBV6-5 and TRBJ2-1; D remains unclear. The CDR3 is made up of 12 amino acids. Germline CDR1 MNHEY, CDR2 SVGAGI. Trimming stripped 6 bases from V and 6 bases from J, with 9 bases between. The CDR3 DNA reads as TGTGCCAGCAGCCAACCCCCCAATGAGCAGTTCTTC. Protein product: CASSQPPNEQFF.

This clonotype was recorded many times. The CDR3 spells CASSLLDMSRTEAFF. In nucleotides, the CDR3 is TGTGCCAGCAGCTTATTGGACATGAGTCGCACTGAAGCTTTCTTT. The chain carries TRBV7-3 and TRBJ1-1; tentative D call: TRBD1 (5 bases). This CDR3 region has 15 residues. The germline gives CDR1 SGHTA, CDR2 FQGTGA. Between the trimmed V and J ends, which lost 2 bases and 4 bases, there was a span of 14 bases.

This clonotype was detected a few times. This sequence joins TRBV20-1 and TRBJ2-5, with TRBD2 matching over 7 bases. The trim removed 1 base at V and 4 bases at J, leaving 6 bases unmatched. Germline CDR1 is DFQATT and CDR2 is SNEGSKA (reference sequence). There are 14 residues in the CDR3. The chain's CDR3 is CSARVGGRLETQYF. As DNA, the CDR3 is TGCAGTGCTAGAGTCGGGGGGAGGTTAGAGACCCAGTACTTC.

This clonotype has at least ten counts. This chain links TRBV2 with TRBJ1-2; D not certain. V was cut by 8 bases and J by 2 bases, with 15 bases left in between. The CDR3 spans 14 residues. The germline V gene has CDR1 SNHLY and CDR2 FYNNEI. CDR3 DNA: TGTGCCAGCTTAGCCAACCGGGGAAACTATGGCTACACCTTC. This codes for CASLANRGNYGYTF.

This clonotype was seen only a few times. The CDR3 reads CASSTHRQGKNTEAFF. CDR3 sequence (DNA): TGTGCCAGCAGCACACACCGACAGGGCAAGAACACTGAAGCTTTCTTT. The chain couples TRBV7-9 to TRBJ1-1; 7 bases line up with TRBD1. CDR1 is SEHNR, CDR2 FQNEAQ, per germline (reference sequence). This CDR3 is built from 16 residues. The V gene end was trimmed by 5 bases and the J gene end by 1 base; junction bases not matched to a gene: 10.

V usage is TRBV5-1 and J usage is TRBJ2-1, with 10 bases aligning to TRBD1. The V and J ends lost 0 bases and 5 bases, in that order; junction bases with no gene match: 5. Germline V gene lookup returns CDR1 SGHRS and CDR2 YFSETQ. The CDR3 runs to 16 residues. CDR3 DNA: TGCGCCAGCAGCTTGGAATGGGACAGGGGAGACAATGAGCAGTTCTTC. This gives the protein CASSLEWDRGDNEQFF.

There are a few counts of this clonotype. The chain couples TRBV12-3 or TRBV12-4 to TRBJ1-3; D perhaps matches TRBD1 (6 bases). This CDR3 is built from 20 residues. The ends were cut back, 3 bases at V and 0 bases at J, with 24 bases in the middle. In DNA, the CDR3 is TGTGCCAGCAGTTTCCAAAACCATTTCTCAGGGGTTAGCTCTGGAAACACCATATATTTT. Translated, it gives CASSFQNHFSGVSSGNTIYF.

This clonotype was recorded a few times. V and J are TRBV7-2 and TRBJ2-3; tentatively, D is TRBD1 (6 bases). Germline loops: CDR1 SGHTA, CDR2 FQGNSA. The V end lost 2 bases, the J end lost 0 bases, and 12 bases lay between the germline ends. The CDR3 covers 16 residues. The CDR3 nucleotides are TGTGCCAGCAGCTTATCTGGGACAACTAGCACAGATACGCAGTATTTT. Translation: CASSLSGTTSTDTQYF.

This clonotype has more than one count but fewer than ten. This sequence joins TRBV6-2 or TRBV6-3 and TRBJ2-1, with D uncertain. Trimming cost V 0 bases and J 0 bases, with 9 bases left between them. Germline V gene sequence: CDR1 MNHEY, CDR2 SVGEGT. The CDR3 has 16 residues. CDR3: CASSYSSSFSYNEQFF. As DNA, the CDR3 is TGTGCCAGCAGTTACTCTAGTTCCTTCTCCTACAATGAGCAGTTCTTC.

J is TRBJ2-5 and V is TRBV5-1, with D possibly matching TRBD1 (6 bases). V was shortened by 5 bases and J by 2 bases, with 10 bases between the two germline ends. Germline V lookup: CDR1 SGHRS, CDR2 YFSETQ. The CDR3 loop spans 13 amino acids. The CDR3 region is CASREGQQETQYF. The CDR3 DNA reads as TGCGCCAGCAGAGAAGGACAGCAAGAGACCCAGTACTTC.

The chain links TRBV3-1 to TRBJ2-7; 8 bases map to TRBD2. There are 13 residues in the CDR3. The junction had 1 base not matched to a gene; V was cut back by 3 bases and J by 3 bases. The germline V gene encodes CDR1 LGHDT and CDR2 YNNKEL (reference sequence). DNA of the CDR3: TGTGCCAGCAGCCAGGGACTAGTCTACGAGCAGTACTTC. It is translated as CASSQGLVYEQYF.

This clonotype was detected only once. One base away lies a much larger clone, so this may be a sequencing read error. DNA for the CDR3: TGTGCCAGCAGCTTGACAAGGGATGGCTACACCTTC. It translates to CASSLTRDGYTF. The chain is built from TRBV7-9 and TRBJ1-2; D remains unclear. This CDR3 has 12 residues. V lost 3 bases and J lost 6, with 8 bases in between. Germline CDR1 SEHNR, CDR2 FQNEAQ (reference sequence).

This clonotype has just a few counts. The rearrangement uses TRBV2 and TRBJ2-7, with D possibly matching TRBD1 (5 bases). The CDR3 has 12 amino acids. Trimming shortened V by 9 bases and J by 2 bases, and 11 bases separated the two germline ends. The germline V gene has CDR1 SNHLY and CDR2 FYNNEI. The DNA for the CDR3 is TGTGCCAGGGGGCGTCTGACCTACGAGCAGTACTTC. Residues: CARGRLTYEQYF. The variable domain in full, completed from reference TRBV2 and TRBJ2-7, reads EPEVTQTPSHQVTQMGQEVILRCVPISNHLYFYWYRQILGQKVEFLVSFYNNEISEKSEIFDDQFSVERPDGSNFTLKIRSTKLEDSAMYFCARGRLTYEQYFGPGTRLTVT.

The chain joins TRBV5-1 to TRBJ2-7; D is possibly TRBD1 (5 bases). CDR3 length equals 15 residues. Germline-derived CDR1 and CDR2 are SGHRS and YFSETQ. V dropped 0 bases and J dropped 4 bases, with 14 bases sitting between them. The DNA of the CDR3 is TGCGCCAGCAGCTTGGATCACAGGTCAGGGTACGAGCAGTACTTC. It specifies CASSLDHRSGYEQYF.

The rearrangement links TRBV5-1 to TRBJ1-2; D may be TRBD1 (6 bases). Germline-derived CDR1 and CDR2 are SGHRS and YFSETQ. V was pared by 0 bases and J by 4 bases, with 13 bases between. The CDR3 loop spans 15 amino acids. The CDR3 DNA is TGCGCCAGCAGCTTGGTGGTTCAGGGGTCCTATGGCTACACCTTC. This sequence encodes CASSLVVQGSYGYTF.